What follows is one T cell receptor (beta chain) and its context. The target antigen is unknown. With 60 Vbeta and 13 Jbeta primers, the PCR was carried out. The assay was immunoSEQ multiplex PCR, and TCRdb's table has in-frame clones only and misses some. The sample has about 140,000 clones, 70% to 80% seen once. Despite likely unrecorded immune exposures, the donors were nominally healthy at the time of sampling. The V segment lost 3 bases and the J segment 6 bases; nucleotides outside the gene matches: 7. The CDR3 spans 16 residues. Germline lookup yields CDR1 MDHEN and CDR2 SYDVKM. The data belong to a study of cytomegalovirus exposure and HLA in healthy donors. Study-level findings and limits: Both high specificity and high sensitivity reportedly marked the classifier's diagnosis of cytomegalovirus status.

This TCR was recovered from a female donor in good health and CMV-seropositive. Source material: PBMCs. This chain joins TRBV28 and TRBJ2-3; 12 bases are a match to TRBD2. CDR3 DNA sequence: TGTGCCAGCAGTTTGGGACTAGCGGGTGTTGGGGATACGCAGTATTTT. Its protein product is CASSLGLAGVGDTQYF.